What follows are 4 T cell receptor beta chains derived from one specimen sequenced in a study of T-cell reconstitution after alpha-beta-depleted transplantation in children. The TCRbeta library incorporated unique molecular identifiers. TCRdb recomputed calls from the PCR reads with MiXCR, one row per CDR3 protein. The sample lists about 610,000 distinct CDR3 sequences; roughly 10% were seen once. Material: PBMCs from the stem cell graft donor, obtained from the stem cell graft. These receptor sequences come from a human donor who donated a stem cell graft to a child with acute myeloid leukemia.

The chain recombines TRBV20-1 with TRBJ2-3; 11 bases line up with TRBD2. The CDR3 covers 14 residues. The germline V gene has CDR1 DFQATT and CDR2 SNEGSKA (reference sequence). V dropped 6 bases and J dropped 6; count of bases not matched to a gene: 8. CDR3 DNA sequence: TGCAGTGCCCGGCGCCCTAGCGGGAGGGATACGCAGTATTTT. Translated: CSARRPSGRDTQYF.

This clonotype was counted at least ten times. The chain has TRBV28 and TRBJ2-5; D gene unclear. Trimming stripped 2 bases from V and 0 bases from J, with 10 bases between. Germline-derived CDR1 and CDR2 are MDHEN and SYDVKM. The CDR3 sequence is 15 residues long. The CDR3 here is CASSLDHSYQETQYF. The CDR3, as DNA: TGTGCCAGCAGTTTAGATCACAGCTACCAAGAGACCCAGTACTTC.

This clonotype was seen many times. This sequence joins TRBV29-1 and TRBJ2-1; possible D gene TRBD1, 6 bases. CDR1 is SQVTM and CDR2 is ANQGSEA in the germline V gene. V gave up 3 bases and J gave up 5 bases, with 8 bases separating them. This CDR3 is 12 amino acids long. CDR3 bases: TGCAGCGTTGACAGGGGTCACAATGAGCAGTTCTTC. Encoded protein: CSVDRGHNEQFF.

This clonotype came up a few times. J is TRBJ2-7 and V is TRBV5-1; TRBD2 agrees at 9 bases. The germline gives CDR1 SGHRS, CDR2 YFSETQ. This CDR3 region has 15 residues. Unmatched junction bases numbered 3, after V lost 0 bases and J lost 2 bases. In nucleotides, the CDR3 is TGCGCCAGCAGCTTGGGCGGCGGGAGGGCCTACGAGCAGTACTTC. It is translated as CASSLGGGRAYEQYF.